This TCR beta chain was retrieved from a study of cytomegalovirus exposure and HLA in healthy donors. V lost 3 bases to trimming and J lost 0 bases, with 10 bases between them. The germline V gene encodes CDR1 SQVTM and CDR2 ANQGSEA. The CDR3 totals 14 residues. Amplification used 60 Vbeta primers and 13 Jbeta primers. Profiling relied on immunoSEQ multiplex PCR, and the TCRdb table lists in-frame clones only, not all of them. The sample includes about 80,000 clones, under 80% of them seen just once. The TCR sequence derives from a human donor in good health. The V and J genes are TRBV29-1 and TRBJ2-3; D might be TRBD2 (6 bases). The specimen sequenced was PBMCs. The CDR3 protein is CSVDLASSTDTQYF. The DNA of the CDR3 is TGCAGCGTTGATCTAGCGTCTAGCACAGATACGCAGTATTTT.